This passage covers 20 T cell receptor beta chains from one sample sequenced in a study of a mutant IDH1 vaccine in newly diagnosed glioma. Sequencing was performed with immunoSEQ multiplex PCR; in TCRdb, only in-frame clones are kept and a portion is missing. This sample carries 30,000 to 35,000 clones, over 85% of them seen once, and the ten largest clones take over 2%. Regarding time point: week 47, end of study. Vaccine doses each comprised 300 ug of mutant IDH1 20-mer peptide, with topical imiquimod. These receptors are not linked to any known antigen. The sample was PBMCs, taken from a glioma patient whose treatment included an IDH1 peptide vaccine. Source of these receptors: a man aged 35-49 years with glioma.

V gene TRBV6-1 combines with J gene TRBJ2-7; D gene ambiguous. Per the germline V gene, CDR1 is MNHNS and CDR2 is SASEGT. V lost 2 bases and J 6 bases, leaving 8 bases between the germline ends. The CDR3 spans 12 residues. The CDR3 region has the DNA TGTGCCAGCAGTGAACAAAGGGCCGAGCAGTACGTC. Residues: CASSEQRAEQYV.

V and J are TRBV28 and TRBJ1-5; weak D call: TRBD1 (5 bases). The CDR3 is 14 residues long. Trimming cost V 3 bases and J 5 bases, with 11 bases left between them. CDR1 and CDR2 (germline): MDHEN, SYDVKM. CDR3 region: CASSLSPRDQPQHF. CDR3 coding DNA: TGTGCCAGCAGTTTGAGCCCCAGGGATCAGCCCCAGCATTTT.

V and J are TRBV5-4 and TRBJ2-7; TRBD1 is a possible D gene (6 bases). In germline, CDR1 is SGHNT, CDR2 YYREEE (reference sequence). The length of the CDR3 is 15 residues. V was pared by 0 bases and J by 1 base, with 11 bases between. CDR3 bases: TGTGCCAGCAGCTTGGCCCCGACAGGTTCCTACGAGCAGTACGTC. Translation: CASSLAPTGSYEQYV.

The genes are TRBV2 and TRBJ2-2; a possible D gene is TRBD1 (6 bases). This CDR3 contains 16 residues. CDR1 is SNHLY and CDR2 is FYNNEI in the germline V gene. The V gene lost 2 bases and the J gene lost 5 bases, with 15 bases spanning the gap. CDR3 coding DNA: TGTGCCAGCAGTGAATGGGGGCGGAAGTGGACCGGGGAGCTGTTTTTT. It codes for CASSEWGRKWTGELFF.

The chain employs TRBV5-4 and TRBJ1-3; the D is unclear. V was trimmed by 0 bases and J by 0 bases, leaving 7 bases between them. This CDR3 spans 15 amino acids. CDR1 and CDR2 (germline): SGHNT, YYREEE (reference sequence). The CDR3: CASSLGSVSGNTIYF. CDR3 DNA sequence: TGTGCCAGCAGCTTGGGGTCAGTCTCTGGAAACACCATATATTTT.

This CDR3 is CASSFISGRTAGEQYV. The CDR3 DNA is TGTGCCAGCAGCTTTATCTCGGGGCGGACTGCCGGGGAGCAGTACGTC. The V and J genes are TRBV5-6 and TRBJ2-7; either TRBD1 or TRBD2 may fit D (5 bases each). This CDR3 comprises 16 residues. Germline V gives CDR1 SGHDT, CDR2 YYEEEE. Trimming took 2 bases from V and 7 from J, leaving 22 bases between them.

This chain connects TRBV4-3 to TRBJ2-1, with 11 bases aligning to TRBD2. J gave up 12 bases and V 4 bases, and 5 bases lay outside the gene matches. The CDR3 is 13 amino acids. The germline V gene encodes CDR1 LGHNA and CDR2 YSLEER. CDR3: CASSRLAGGRQFF. For the CDR3, the DNA is TGCGCCAGCAGCCGCCTAGCGGGGGGCCGGCAGTTCTTC.

This chain links TRBV5-4 with TRBJ1-1; D is unclear. With 4 bases removed from V and 3 bases from J, the gap between germline ends came to 13 bases. From germline, CDR1 is SGHNT and CDR2 YYREEE (reference sequence). The CDR3 has 14 residues. CDR3 in amino acids: CASSPILRDTEAFF. CDR3 sequence (DNA): TGTGCCAGCAGCCCAATACTCCGGGACACTGAAGCTTTCTTT.

The rearrangement uses TRBV6-6 and TRBJ2-2; TRBD1 is a possible D gene (5 bases). Per the germline V gene, CDR1 is MNHNY and CDR2 is SVGAGI (reference sequence). V shed 6 bases and J shed 7 bases, with 6 bases lying between them. This CDR3 contains 11 residues. CDR3 sequence (DNA): TGTGCCAGCAGCAGGGTCGGGGAGCTGTTTTTT. This translates into CASSRVGELFF.

This CDR3 is CASSDEREPDTQYF. The CDR3 bases are TGTGCCAGCAGTGACGAGCGGGAGCCAGATACGCAGTATTTT. The chain has TRBV6-4 and TRBJ2-3; 8 positions match TRBD2. The CDR3 runs to 14 residues. The J segment lost 4 bases and the V segment lost 2 bases, leaving 2 bases of the junction unmatched. Germline V gene sequence: CDR1 MRHNA, CDR2 SNTAGT.

The rearrangement links TRBV7-2 to TRBJ2-2; maybe TRBD1 (6 bases). Trimming shortened V by 5 bases and J by 0 bases, and 10 bases separated the two germline ends. Germline assignment: CDR1 SGHTA and CDR2 FQGNSA. CDR3 size: 15 residues. The CDR3 sequence is CASSTRTANTGELFF. The CDR3 DNA sequence: TGTGCCAGCAGCACCAGGACAGCGAACACCGGGGAGCTGTTTTTT.

The chain is built from TRBV9 and TRBJ2-7; unclear D gene. CDR3 length: 14 amino acids. Germline values: CDR1 SGDLS, CDR2 YYNGEE. The V gene lost 5 bases and the J gene lost 4 bases, with 16 bases spanning the gap. Here the CDR3 reads CASRPCRVRYEQYF. The CDR3 DNA follows: TGTGCCAGCAGGCCTTGTAGGGTGAGATACGAGCAGTACTTC.

The J gene is TRBJ1-5, the V gene TRBV15; D possibly corresponds to TRBD1 (6 bases). Deletions cut 2 bases from V and 0 bases from J, with 8 bases between. Looked up from germline, CDR1 is LNHNV and CDR2 is YYDKDF (reference sequence). The CDR3 has 15 residues. The CDR3 sequence is CATSRYRDSNQPQHF. The CDR3 coding sequence is TGTGCCACCAGCAGATACAGGGATAGCAATCAGCCCCAGCATTTT.

The chain links TRBV4-3 to TRBJ2-7; D is undetermined. This CDR3 is built from 14 residues. Looked up from germline, CDR1 is LGHNA and CDR2 is YSLEER. V lost 3 bases and J 0 bases, leaving 9 bases between the germline ends. DNA for the CDR3: TGCGCCAGCAGCCACCTGAAGAGCTCCTACGAGCAGTACTTC. Encoded protein: CASSHLKSSYEQYF.

The V and J genes are TRBV7-2 and TRBJ2-7; 7 nucleotides align to TRBD2. The CDR3 contains 15 residues. V shed 1 base and J 2 bases; nucleotides not matched to a gene: 5. CDR1 SGHTA and CDR2 FQGNSA come from the germline V gene. The CDR3 region is CASSLDGGSAYEQYF. The CDR3 DNA reads TGTGCCAGCAGCTTAGACGGCGGGAGTGCCTACGAGCAGTACTTC. Full variable domain (remainder filled in from reference TRBV7-2 and TRBJ2-7): GAGVSQSPSNKVTEKGKDVELRCDPISGHTALYWYRQSLGQGLEFLIYFQGNSAPDKSGLPSDRFSAERTGGSVSTLTIQRTQQEDSAVYLCASSLDGGSAYEQYFGPGTRLTVT.

The chain has TRBV28 and TRBJ2-5; possible D gene TRBD1, 6 bases. The germline V and J ends were trimmed by 8 bases and 1 base, with 11 bases remaining between them. The CDR3 has 13 residues. The germline gives CDR1 MDHEN, CDR2 SYDVKM. The CDR3 sequence is CASGTGIQETQYF. CDR3 DNA: TGTGCCAGCGGCACAGGGATCCAAGAGACCCAGTACTTC.

As to this clone: Other DNA sequences from this sample encode an identical CDR3 as well. The rearrangement uses TRBV2 and TRBJ2-2, with D uncertain. CDR1 and CDR2 (germline): SNHLY, FYNNEI. With 4 bases removed from V and 3 bases from J, the gap between germline ends came to 3 bases. CDR3 length: 12 residues. The chain's CDR3 is CASSVDTGELFF. CDR3 DNA: TGTGCCAGCAGTGTGGACACCGGGGAGCTGTTTTTT.

V gene TRBV28 combines with J gene TRBJ1-5, with D hard to call. The V and J ends lost 7 bases and 0 bases respectively, with 22 bases between them. This CDR3 has 18 amino acids. CDR1 is MDHEN and CDR2 is SYDVKM in the germline V gene. CDR3 sequence reads: CASNQAETFSYSNQPQHF. CDR3 in DNA: TGTGCCAGCAATCAGGCGGAGACATTCTCTTATAGCAATCAGCCCCAGCATTTT.

This chain connects TRBV19 to TRBJ2-1; D might be TRBD2 (6 bases). The CDR3 contains 15 residues. Trimming stripped 8 bases from V and 2 bases from J, with 16 bases between. Germline V CDR1 and CDR2: LNHDA, SQIVND (reference sequence). The CDR3 protein is CASSTGVTAYNEQFF. CDR3 nucleotides: TGTGCCAGTTCCACGGGGGTAACAGCCTACAATGAGCAGTTCTTC.

V gene TRBV7-3 combines with J gene TRBJ1-3; no reliable D call. Between the trimmed V and J ends, which lost 5 bases and 0 bases, there was a span of 8 bases. Germline CDR1 is SGHTA and CDR2 is FQGTGA. This CDR3 has 14 residues. Written as DNA, the CDR3 is TGTGCCAGCAGCGTTGATTACTCTGGAAACACCATATATTTT. This encodes CASSVDYSGNTIYF.